This is a list of T cell receptor beta chains from one sample in a study of T cell responses to AZD1222 COVID-19 vaccine. Produced via immunoSEQ multiplex PCR; TCRdb's table is partial and in-frame only. The sample carries 120,000 to 150,000 clones, roughly 91% recorded once. The specimen was peripheral blood, collected on day 0 of AZD1222 vaccination. The receptors here all came from an adult in good health. Both conserved end residues are part of each CDR3. The D gene is left open where the match is weak. Clone size is shown for a subset of rows, as once, few, many or a class of expanded clone.

v_gene	j_gene	d_gene	abundance	CDR3aa	CDR3nt
TRBV6-1	TRBJ2-3	.	.	CASSVGFPTFLSTDTQYF	TGTGCCAGCAGTGTGGGGTTCCCAACCTTCCTTAGCACAGATACGCAGTATTTT
TRBV19	TRBJ2-7	.	.	CASSMGPASYEQYF	TGTGCCAGTAGTATGGGACCCGCTTCCTACGAGCAGTACTTC
TRBV10-3	TRBJ1-2	.	.	CAISEGPWGYGYTF	TGTGCCATCAGTGAAGGCCCCTGGGGCTATGGCTACACCTTC
TRBV9	TRBJ1-2	.	once	CASSVSQGGYTF	TGTGCCAGCAGCGTATCACAGGGTGGCTACACCTTC
TRBV7-2	TRBJ1-6	TRBD1	.	CASSSRQGQVSPLHF	TGTGCCAGCAGCTCGCGACAGGGGCAGGTTTCACCCCTCCACTTT
TRBV11-2	TRBJ2-3	.	.	CASSPDPRTDTQYF	TGTGCCAGCAGCCCGGACCCCCGCACAGATACGCAGTATTTT
TRBV11-2	TRBJ2-5	TRBD2	few	CASSLDRLAGLVRETQYF	TGTGCCAGCAGCTTAGATCGGCTAGCGGGGCTAGTACGGGAGACCCAGTACTTC
TRBV7-8	TRBJ1-1	.	.	CASSPSVSEAFF	TGTGCCAGCAGCCCCAGCGTCTCTGAAGCTTTCTTT
TRBV29-1	TRBJ1-2	.	few	CSVTFGVGYTF	TGCAGCGTTACCTTCGGGGTTGGCTACACCTTC
TRBV2	TRBJ1-1	.	.	CASSEEALPGEAFF	TGTGCCAGCAGTGAAGAGGCACTCCCCGGGGAAGCTTTCTTT
TRBV12-3/TRBV12-4	TRBJ2-7	TRBD1	.	CASCRTGSYEQYF	TGTGCCAGCTGTCGGACAGGCTCCTACGAGCAGTACTTC
TRBV19	TRBJ2-7	TRBD1	.	CASSPLNIGTDYEQYF	TGTGCCAGTAGTCCTCTGAATATCGGGACAGACTACGAGCAGTACTTC
TRBV2	TRBJ2-1	TRBD2	.	CASGGLAGGNEQFF	TGTGCCAGCGGAGGACTAGCGGGAGGGAATGAGCAGTTCTTC
TRBV4-1	TRBJ1-6	.	.	CASSHSGSPLHF	TGCGCCAGCAGCCATTCCGGATCACCCCTCCACTTT
TRBV4-1	TRBJ1-2	TRBD1	.	CASSQDRGTANYGYTF	TGCGCCAGCAGCCAAGATCGGGGGACAGCTAACTATGGCTACACCTTC
TRBV29-1	TRBJ1-2	.	.	CSVRGNYGYTF	TGCAGCGTTCGGGGGAACTATGGCTACACCTTC
TRBV5-1	TRBJ1-4	.	once	CASSLGGDEKLFF	TGCGCCAGCAGCTTGGGAGGGGATGAAAAACTGTTTTTT
TRBV19	TRBJ2-4	TRBD1	.	CASSSRPGGADIQYF	TGTGCCAGTAGTTCCCGGCCAGGGGGCGCGGACATTCAGTACTTC
TRBV5-1	TRBJ1-2	.	.	CASSSGNRASYGYTF	TGCGCCAGCAGCTCGGGGAACAGGGCCAGCTATGGCTACACCTTC
TRBV18	TRBJ1-3	TRBD1	.	CASSPPGTAFGNTIYF	TGTGCCAGCTCACCACCTGGGACAGCCTTTGGAAACACCATATATTTT
TRBV7-3	TRBJ2-3	.	.	CASSLGLLEDTQYF	TGTGCCAGCAGCTTAGGTCTATTAGAAGATACGCAGTATTTT
TRBV5-6	TRBJ2-1	TRBD1	.	CASSPGTGGHGEQFF	TGTGCCAGCAGCCCCGGGACAGGGGGCCACGGTGAGCAGTTCTTC
TRBV2	TRBJ2-7	TRBD1	.	CAAGGQGARGEQYF	TGTGCAGCAGGGGGACAGGGGGCGCGGGGCGAGCAGTACTTC
TRBV27	TRBJ1-2	TRBD1	.	CASSLFASSGDRTNYGYTF	TGTGCCAGCAGTTTATTCGCTTCTAGTGGGGACAGGACTAACTATGGCTACACCTTC
TRBV30	TRBJ2-1	TRBD2	.	CARPPRGGSYNEQFF	TGTGCCCGCCCGCCCCGGGGCGGGAGTTACAATGAGCAGTTCTTC
TRBV9	TRBJ2-3	TRBD2	.	CASSPSGGTDTQYF	TGTGCCAGCAGCCCAAGCGGGGGCACAGATACGCAGTATTTT
TRBV6-5	TRBJ1-2	.	.	CASSSHGQNYGYTF	TGTGCCAGCAGTTCCCACGGACAGAACTATGGCTACACCTTC
TRBV7-3	TRBJ2-1	.	.	CASSLGAYNEQFF	TGTGCCAGCAGCTTAGGAGCCTACAATGAGCAGTTCTTC
TRBV7-9	TRBJ1-5	.	.	CASSLDPDLGQPQHF	TGTGCCAGCAGCTTAGACCCTGACCTGGGTCAGCCCCAGCATTTT
TRBV19	TRBJ1-5	TRBD1	.	CASSLYRDRDFRAQHF	TGTGCCAGTAGTCTCTACCGGGACAGGGACTTTCGGGCCCAGCATTTT
TRBV7-6	TRBJ2-7	.	once	CASSHAGTSRGEQYF	TGTGCCAGCAGTCATGCCGGGACATCCAGGGGCGAGCAGTACTTC
TRBV18	TRBJ2-2	.	.	CASSPQGGTVTGELFF	TGTGCCAGCTCACCACAGGGGGGCACCGTCACCGGGGAGCTGTTTTTT
TRBV4-2	TRBJ1-1	TRBD1	.	CASSQDRDFYTEAFF	TGTGCCAGCAGCCAGGACAGGGACTTTTACACTGAAGCTTTCTTT
TRBV10-2	TRBJ1-2	.	.	CASSESTGYGYTF	TGCGCCAGCAGTGAGTCTACAGGTTATGGCTACACCTTC
TRBV19	TRBJ1-4	.	.	CASKQEKANEKLFF	TGTGCCAGTAAACAGGAAAAGGCTAATGAAAAACTGTTTTTT
TRBV3-1/TRBV3-2	TRBJ2-3	TRBD2	.	CASSPRTSGRGTQYF	TGTGCCAGCAGCCCCCGGACTAGCGGGAGGGGTACGCAGTATTTT
TRBV18	TRBJ1-2	TRBD1	.	CASSSGQGAIGYTF	TGTGCCAGCTCGAGTGGACAGGGGGCGATTGGCTACACCTTC
TRBV7-2	TRBJ2-7	TRBD1	.	CASRGSGTGDRYEQYF	TGTGCCAGCAGAGGATCCGGGACAGGGGATCGCTACGAGCAGTACTTC
TRBV10-3	TRBJ2-5	TRBD2	.	CAISGGGGKETQYF	TGTGCCATCAGTGGGGGGGGTGGAAAAGAGACCCAGTACTTC
TRBV5-4	TRBJ2-3	TRBD2	.	CASRRTSGTSTDTQYF	TGTGCCAGCAGAAGGACTAGCGGAACTAGCACAGATACGCAGTATTTT
TRBV12-3/TRBV12-4	TRBJ1-2	.	.	CASSLLPIYGYTF	TGTGCCAGCAGTTTACTACCTATCTATGGCTACACCTTC
TRBV3-1/TRBV3-2	TRBJ2-3	TRBD2	.	CASSQAASGPGTQYF	TGTGCCAGCAGCCAAGCGGCTAGCGGTCCCGGGACGCAGTATTTT
TRBV2	TRBJ2-7	TRBD2	.	CASKIRLADYEQYF	TGTGCCAGCAAGATCCGACTAGCGGACTACGAGCAGTACTTC
TRBV10-2	TRBJ1-4	.	.	CASSESGGHGKLFF	TGCGCCAGCAGTGAGTCGGGGGGGCACGGAAAACTGTTTTTT
TRBV6-1	TRBJ2-7	.	.	CASSESWGNPYEQYF	TGTGCCAGCAGTGAATCATGGGGGAATCCCTACGAGCAGTACTTC